This TCR beta chain was found in a study of blood T cell repertoires in COVID-19 (dated by TCRdb to 2019 to 2021). The study in broad terms: Samples covering the acute and convalescent phases of COVID-19 were provided by collaborators in the United States, Italy and Spain. The prospective study material was composed of cDNA or gDNA derived from T cells, B-cell-depleted T cells, or PBMCs. The dataset comprised deeply sampled blood TCRbeta repertoires from subjects exposed to, actively infected with, or recovered from COVID-19. The repertoires were made available in a free public database intended to serve as a resource for research on the immune response to SARS-CoV-2. Samples were obtained from the ongoing ImmuneRACE study (first 160 participants) and from over a thousand subjects provided by 6 global collaborators. A de-identified subject ID, COVID-19 status, age in years and sex were almost always included in the sample metadata. Where available, HLA class I and class II types were obtained from metadata supplied by the sample provider rather than from assay-based typing.

The study at large found these results: Clinical and demographic metadata were provided uncurated, with the amount varying by source and participant.

Regarding this clone: Its binding antigen is unknown. Per-base quality was not reported, and no clone a single base away is much larger than it.

One collaborating source in Seattle enrolled patients during active infection and followed them longitudinally through the course of disease. Whole blood was collected in K2EDTA tubes by collaborating institutions according to the institutions' own protocols. For TCRbeta analysis, collaborators shipped samples as frozen whole blood, isolated PBMCs, or DNA extracted from either of those sample types. TCRbeta CDR3 regions were amplified from genomic DNA using the immunoSEQ Assay, a bias-controlled multiplex PCR. The study's processing was this. Within the assay, amplification of reference gene primers was used to estimate how many nucleated cells each sample contained. To quantify the absolute abundance of each unique TCRbeta CDR3 rearrangement, sequence reads were collapsed and filtered. For each sample, productive Simpson clonality was calculated by taking the square root of Simpson's diversity index across productive rearrangements. Sourced from immuneACCESS, this table was stored by TCRdb with only in-frame sequences that have V and J called. A share of the clones is absent; for the studies checked, an unresolved V gene accounts for under half, and the remainder has no known explanation. The V and J calls and clone size were taken over from that table, and D and trimming were inferred from the DNA. This sample gives about 300,000 clones in total; approximately 89% of them show up just once. The ten largest clones add up to 1.5% to 2% of the sample.

The sequence came from a woman in her 30s with COVID-19, enrolled during active disease. The sequenced sample consisted of peripheral blood.

This receptor carries the CDR3 CASNPGQGPSNTGELFF. The nucleotide sequence reads TGTGCCAGCAACCCGGGACAGGGTCCGTCGAACACCGGGGAGCTGTTTTTT. The chain employs TRBV7-6 and TRBJ2-2; 9 central nucleotides agree with TRBD1. The CDR3 contains 17 residues, cysteine and phenylalanine counted. Kept here is only the CDR3 DNA, which spans 51 bases and is read in frame from base 1. Trimming leaves V shorter by 7 bases and J shorter by 0 bases, with the junction holding 9 bases beyond the gene matches. In the germline V gene, CDR1 corresponds to SGHVS and CDR2 to FNYEAQ.